The entry that follows covers one TCR beta chain sequence. Its antigen is undetermined. This record comes from a study of OX40 agonist ivuxolimab in advanced cancers. Turning to the study itself: The drug used for patients, ivuxolimab, was an agonistic anti-OX40 (CD134) antibody.

The study, taken as a whole, reports: Some of the nonresponding patients also showed low levels of normalized T-cell clonal expansion.

Per germline, CDR1 SEHNR and CDR2 FQNEAQ (reference sequence). The V end was cut by 2 bases, the J end by 6 bases, with 16 bases between. The CDR3 is 16 amino acids. The assay was immunoSEQ multiplex PCR, and TCRdb's table has in-frame clones only and misses some. The repertoire includes 43,000 or so clones, around nine tenths of them detected once, and 0.85% to 1.2% sits in the top ten. The rearrangement uses TRBV7-9 and TRBJ2-2; D may match TRBD1 or TRBD2 (5 bases each). The TCR sequence derives from an adult with an advanced solid tumor such as melanoma, head and neck, liver or kidney cancer. This material consisted of CD4+ or CD8+ T cells sorted from blood, taken in a trial of the OX40 agonist ivuxolimab. The CDR3 region has the DNA TGTGCCAGCAGCTTATCGGGCGGGTCAGGGCCCGGGGAGCTGTTTTTT. It encodes CASSLSGGSGPGELFF.